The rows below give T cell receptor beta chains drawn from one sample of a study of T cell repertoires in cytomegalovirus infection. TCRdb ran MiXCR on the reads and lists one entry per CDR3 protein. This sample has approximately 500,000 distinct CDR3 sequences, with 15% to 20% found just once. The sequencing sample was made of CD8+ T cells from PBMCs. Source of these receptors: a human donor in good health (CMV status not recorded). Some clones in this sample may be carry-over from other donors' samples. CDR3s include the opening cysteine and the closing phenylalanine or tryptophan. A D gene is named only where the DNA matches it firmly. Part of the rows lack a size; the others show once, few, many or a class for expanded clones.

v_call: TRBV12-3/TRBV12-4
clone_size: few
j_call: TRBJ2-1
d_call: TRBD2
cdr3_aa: CASSHSGGGYNEQFF
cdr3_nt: TGTGCCAGCAGTCATAGCGGGGGGGGATACAATGAGCAGTTCTTC

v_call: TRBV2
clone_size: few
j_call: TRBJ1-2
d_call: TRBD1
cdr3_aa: CASSEAHRGGGYTF
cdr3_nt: TGTGCCAGCAGTGAAGCGCACAGGGGAGGTGGCTACACCTTC

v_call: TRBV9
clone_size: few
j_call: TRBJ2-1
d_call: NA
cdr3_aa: CASTEQGGSYNEQFF
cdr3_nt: TGTGCCAGCACCGAGCAGGGCGGGTCCTACAATGAGCAGTTCTTC

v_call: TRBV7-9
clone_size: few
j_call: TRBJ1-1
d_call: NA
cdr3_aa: CASSDREIEAFF
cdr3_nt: TGTGCCAGCAGCGACCGGGAAATTGAAGCTTTCTTT

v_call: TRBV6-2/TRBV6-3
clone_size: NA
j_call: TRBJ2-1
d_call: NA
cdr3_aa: CASSYSTSGHEQFF
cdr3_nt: TGTGCCAGCAGTTACTCTACTAGTGGCCATGAGCAGTTCTTC

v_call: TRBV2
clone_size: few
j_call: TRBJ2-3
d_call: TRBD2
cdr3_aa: CASSELAGAPGDTQYF
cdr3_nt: TGTGCCAGCAGTGAATTGGCGGGAGCCCCGGGAGATACGCAGTATTTT

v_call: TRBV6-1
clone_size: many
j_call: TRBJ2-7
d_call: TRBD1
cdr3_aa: CASSPTGSGEQYF
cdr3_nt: TGTGCCAGCAGTCCGACAGGGTCCGGCGAGCAGTACTTC

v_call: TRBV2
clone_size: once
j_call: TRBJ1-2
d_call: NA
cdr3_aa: CASRGRGYGYTF
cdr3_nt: TGTGCCAGCAGGGGGCGGGGCTATGGCTACACCTTC

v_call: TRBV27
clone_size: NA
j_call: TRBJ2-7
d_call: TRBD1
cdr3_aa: CASSLVWTGGSEQYF
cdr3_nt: TGTGCCAGCAGTTTAGTCTGGACAGGGGGCAGCGAGCAGTACTTC

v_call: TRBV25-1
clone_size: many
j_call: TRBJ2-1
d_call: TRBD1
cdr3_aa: CASSDPTSGTGEFF
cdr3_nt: TGTGCCAGCAGTGATCCGACCTCCGGGACAGGGGAGTTCTTC

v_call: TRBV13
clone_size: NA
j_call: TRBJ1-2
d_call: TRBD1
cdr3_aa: CASTGQGDYYGYTF
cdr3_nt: TGTGCCAGCACAGGACAGGGGGACTACTATGGCTACACCTTC

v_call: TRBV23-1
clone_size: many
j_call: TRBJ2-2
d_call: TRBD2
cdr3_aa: CASSQRDLWASGTSGTGELFF
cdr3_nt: TGCGCCAGCAGTCAGCGGGATCTCTGGGCTAGCGGGACCTCGGGCACCGGGGAGCTGTTTTTT

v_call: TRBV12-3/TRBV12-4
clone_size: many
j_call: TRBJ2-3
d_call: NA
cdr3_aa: CASSLALKRGTDTQYF
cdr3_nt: TGTGCCAGCAGTTTAGCGCTAAAGCGAGGGACAGATACGCAGTATTTT

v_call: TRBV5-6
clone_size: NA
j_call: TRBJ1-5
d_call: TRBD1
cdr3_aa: CASSPSAGTGVRRSGNQPQHF
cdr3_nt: TGTGCCAGCAGCCCATCAGCCGGGACAGGGGTCCGTCGGTCTGGCAATCAGCCCCAGCATTTT

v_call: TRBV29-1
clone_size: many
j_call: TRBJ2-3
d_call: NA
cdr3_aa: CSVELSSTDTQYF
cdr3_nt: TGCAGCGTTGAGCTGTCTTCCACAGATACGCAGTATTTT

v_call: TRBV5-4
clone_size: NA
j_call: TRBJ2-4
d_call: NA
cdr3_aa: CASSLELRNVQYF
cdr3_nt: TGTGCCAGCAGCTTGGAACTAAGGAACGTTCAGTACTTC

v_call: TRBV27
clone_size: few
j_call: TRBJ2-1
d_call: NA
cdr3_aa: CASSPSWASSFSLEDEQFF
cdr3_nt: TGTGCCAGCAGCCCCTCCTGGGCTAGCTCTTTCTCCCTGGAGGATGAGCAGTTCTTC